This section outlines one T cell receptor (beta chain) sequence together with its context. This clone has just one count. Its antigen remains undetermined. No much larger clone exists at a distance of one base, and base qualities are not known. There are 15 amino acids in the CDR3, from cysteine to phenylalanine inclusive. CDR3 DNA only is kept here, 45 bases in frame from base 1. V loses 6 bases, J loses 3 bases, and the germline ends lie 16 bases apart. Taken from the germline V gene, the CDR1 and CDR2 loops are KGHSH and LQKENI. Libraries were made using the immunoSEQ multiplex PCR assay. The multiplex PCR relied on a mix of 60 forward primers for TCR Vbeta segments and 13 reverse primers for TCR Jbeta segments. A multiplex PCR assay on genomic DNA amplified the CDR3 region of rearranged TCR beta genes. Amplified TCR beta libraries were sequenced as 87-base-pair reads on the Illumina HiSeq System. The study's own analysis went as follows. A later analysis tallied roughly 78 million unique TCR beta chains across the 666 repertoires, and some 10 million of those chains were shared by two or more donors. Raw reads were error-corrected and collapsed into unique sequences by a nearest-neighbor algorithm in which closely related sequences were merged to remove PCR and sequencing errors. CDR3 sequences were aligned to IMGT reference sequences to assign V, D and J gene segments. For a sequence to be retained, a match of at least six nucleotides to both a V gene segment and a J gene segment was required. Rearrangements were classified as productive when the CDR3 lacked stop codons and remained in frame with V and J, and all other rearrangements were classified as non-productive. Following IMGT convention, CDR3 was defined as the stretch from the second conserved V-encoded cysteine up to the conserved J-encoded phenylalanine. In an earlier analysis of around 570 of the donors, sequences lacking an unambiguous match to a single V gene segment were excluded. In an earlier analysis of approximately 610 of the donors, V segments were called functional above 56.7% productive rearrangements and were called segregating when the between-donor standard deviation exceeded 5%. To diagnose cytomegalovirus status from the catalog of TCR beta chain sequences, a statistical classification framework was built. A later analysis assigned V and J genes by comparing TCR nucleotide sequences with IMGT/GENE-DB human TR gene sequences. In a later analysis, CDR3 sequences and most-parsimonious VDJ recombination scenarios were assigned using the TCRdist pipeline. In a later analysis, each TCR beta chain was defined by its CDR3 amino acid sequence together with its V-gene family, and reads lacking a unique V-gene family were excluded. As a way to deal with suspected cross-contamination and a sequencing artifact, a later analysis dropped more than 500 nucleotide sequences that were highly shared and had low generation probability. For each public chain, a later analysis derived a clonal expansion index from normalized ranks of inferred template counts within each repertoire. In a later analysis, generation probabilities were computed using a VDJ recombination model fitted to out-of-frame rearrangements, and the results were checked against IGoR. In a later analysis, TCR-TCR, TCR-HLA and TCR-CMV co-occurrence was scored with hypergeometric tests, and a repertoire-size bias correction was applied to TCR pairs. False discovery rates were estimated in a later analysis by permuting HLA or CMV assignments 20 times. A later analysis grouped co-occurring TCRs with DBSCAN, adding TCRdist sequence similarity when clustering within HLA-allele-positive subsets. Repertoires with fewer than 30,000 or more than 120,000 public chains were left out of co-occurrence clustering, as were about 5 repertoires with anomalous nucleotide sharing. The source is immuneACCESS, and TCRdb retained only in-frame sequences with V and J called. Part of the clones is not carried over; for the studies checked, unresolved V genes explain less than half of this, and the remainder is unexplained. Clonal size and the V and J genes are those of that table, whereas D and trimming came from the DNA. The sample yields about 190,000 clones; over 70% were counted once. The ten largest clones capture 3% to 4% of the sample.

This entry comes from a study of cytomegalovirus exposure and HLA in healthy donors (dated by TCRdb to the late 2010s). For the wider study: An earlier analysis of approximately 640 of the donors reported 250 to 350 Gb of sequence data and around 110 million unique TCR beta sequences from roughly 180 million T cells. An early release covering about 600 HLA-typed donors comprised 300 to 350 gigabases of sequencing data and approximately 80 million unique TCR sequences. Among the approximately 400 genotyped donors, more than 70% belonged to the genetic ancestry cluster associated with self-reported Caucasian donors. The study was designed to test whether signatures of past pathogen exposure could be identified by cataloging public T cell receptors. The T cell repertoires of some 670 subjects were profiled by immunosequencing and related to cytomegalovirus serostatus. Besides the first cohort of roughly 640 subjects, a separate validation cohort made up of about 120 different subjects was used. High-throughput TCR immunosequencing, statistical association of individual TCRs with disease status, and machine learning were combined to predict cytomegalovirus infection status. A later analysis re-analyzed previously published TCR beta repertoires from 660 or so donors and added high-resolution HLA genotyping to study TCR occurrence patterns. The later analysis used no new phenotypic data to find candidate immune exposures, relying instead on TCR beta sequences and their occurrence across donors. To decide whether each TCR beta V gene segment behaved as functional or pseudogenic, an earlier analysis of fewer than 750 of the donors relied on high-throughput TCR beta sequencing. Donor age, sex, ethnicity and CMV serostatus were compiled alongside the repertoire data. A later genetic analysis took genome-wide SNP genotypes for about three fifths of the 666 donors and used that subset as a discovery cohort. All discovery cohort repertoires had been generated on a single sequencing platform. Both class I and class II loci were covered by HLA typing, at four-digit resolution. Typing coverage varied by locus: about 620-630 donors for A, B, C, DRB1 and DQB1; 522 for DQA1; about 600 for DPA1; approximately 450 for DPB1. Because of strong linkage in the cohort, five DR-DQ haplotypes were treated as single units for association and clustering. On average, around 240,000 unique TCR beta nucleotide sequences were sequenced per donor among some 420 genotyped donors of the cohort, with about 17% of those sequences being non-productive.

What the research found in general, with its limitations: The cohort was sequenced for TCR beta chains only, and without alpha or paired-chain data the features that could be detected were limited. A cluster of highly shared sequence variants was judged likely to be a technical artifact of the sequencing pipeline. The classifier was reported to diagnose cytomegalovirus status with high specificity and sensitivity in both the original cohort and the validation cohort. In a later analysis, HLA-associated TCR beta chains showed more clonal expansion and lower generation probabilities than non-associated chains that were equally common. Correlated functional status among segregating V segments might be attributable to linkage disequilibrium, but an unknown experimental factor could not be ruled out. A later analysis associated about 17,000 TCR beta sequences with specific HLA alleles at a false discovery rate of 0.05. The only immune exposure information available for the cohort was CMV serostatus. Broadly in line with IMGT annotations, most TCR beta V segments showed up in productive rearrangements about 87% or about 30% of the time in an earlier analysis of several hundred of the donors. A later analysis found that TCR association rates varied across HLA loci, with DRB1 alleles showing the most associated TCRs and HLA-C alleles the fewest. A further reported finding was that TCR beta sequences accurately predicted the HLA-A and HLA-B alleles for most subjects in the first cohort. Because some donors lacked HLA typing at each locus, the association tests relied only on the typed subset. Across donors, most TCR sequences were observed very rarely, whereas some public TCRs were present in many individuals. A later analysis found that most CMV-associated TCR beta chains appeared HLA-restricted, with HLA associations seemingly driven largely by CMV exposure. The authors suggested that the approach could potentially be generalized to other disease states and immunological phenotypes. Over 15 rarely observed V segments, including chromosome 9 orphons, were excluded from the earlier analysis of about 500 of the donors because counts were too low. Assigning TCR associations to individual alleles was difficult when HLA alleles, especially DR and DQ, strongly co-occurred. The study listed 164 TCR beta chains as associated with cytomegalovirus. According to a later analysis, parvovirus B19, influenza, CMV and Epstein-Barr virus appeared linked to several top co-occurrence clusters. A few of the identified cytomegalovirus-associated TCR beta chains were confirmed in vitro to be specific for cytomegalovirus antigens. The presence/absence analyses assumed that sequencing depth was roughly uniform across donors, and that assumption may not be true. In a later genetic analysis, fewer N-insertions in productive TCRs were reported among donors in an Asian-associated ancestry cluster than the approximately 670-donor mean. A later genetic analysis associated a missense DCLRE1C variant with V-gene and J-gene trimming of TCR beta chains, and an independent cohort replicated the association. Because the 87-base-pair reads could not distinguish some IMGT-functional V segments, including TRBV6-2 and TRBV6-3, those segments were excluded.

The cohort consisted of hundreds of healthy bone marrow donors. All cohort members were sampled while nominally healthy, although unrecorded immune exposures were likely present. The donor tested CMV seronegative, placing the donor among the approximately 400 seronegative members of the cohort. A peripheral blood sample was collected from each donor, and TCR beta sequencing was performed on peripheral blood mononuclear cells. The Qiagen DNeasy Blood Extraction Kit was used to extract genomic DNA from the blood cell samples. The TCR originated in a man aged 45-60 years in good health and CMV-seronegative. The V and J genes are TRBV18 and TRBJ2-3; tentative D gene TRBD2, with 7 bases matching. Source material: PBMCs. This receptor carries the CDR3 CASSTLAGATDTQYF. Here is the DNA: TGTGCCAGCTCCACCCTGGCGGGGGCAACAGATACGCAGTATTTT.